The 14 T cell receptor beta chains listed next were all sequenced from one sample in a study of glioma-infiltrating T cells after dendritic cell vaccination. TCRdb's table, derived via immunoSEQ multiplex PCR, lists solely in-frame clones and lacks some. Of more than 95,000 clones listed, around 80% are singletons. Time point specified: after dendritic cell vaccination, including at tumor progression/relapse. This sample comprised blood, obtained after dendritic cell vaccination. The receptors derive from a human donor with glioblastoma.

The J gene is TRBJ2-1, the V gene TRBV5-1, with D possibly matching TRBD1 (5 bases). Germline CDR1 and CDR2: SGHRS and YFSETQ. The germline V and J ends were trimmed by 4 bases and 5 bases, with 16 bases remaining between them. This CDR3 region has 15 residues. The CDR3 nucleotides read TGCGCCAGCAGCCAGGGTGGCCTGACGAACAATGAGCAGTTCTTC. This sequence encodes CASSQGGLTNNEQFF. The complete variable domain, with remaining parts taken from reference TRBV5-1 and TRBJ2-1, reads KAGVTQTPRYLIKTRGQQVTLSCSPISGHRSVSWYQQTPGQGLQFLFEYFSETQRNKGNFPGRFSGRQFSNSRSEMNVSTLELGDSALYLCASSQGGLTNNEQFFGPGTRLTVL.

The chain uses TRBV5-1 and TRBJ2-4, with 11 bases aligning to TRBD1. The junction had 5 bases not matched to a gene; V was cut back by 0 bases and J by 12 bases. The CDR3 has 14 amino acids. Germline lookup yields CDR1 SGHRS and CDR2 YFSETQ. The CDR3 DNA reads TGCGCCAGCAGCTTGGAAGGGACAGGGGGGGATCAGTACTTC. Translation: CASSLEGTGGDQYF.

The rearrangement joins TRBV6-5 to TRBJ1-1; D might be TRBD1 (5 bases). The CDR3 covers 15 residues. Trimming took off 5 bases at V and 0 bases at J, with 13 bases between the two ends. Germline V gene lookup returns CDR1 MNHEY and CDR2 SVGAGI. The CDR3 DNA reads TGTGCCAGCAGTCCTAGACAGTCTATGAACACTGAAGCTTTCTTT. Protein sequence: CASSPRQSMNTEAFF.

This chain links TRBV18 with TRBJ1-2; 8 bases match TRBD1. Trimming cost V 2 bases and J 3 bases; bases outside gene matches: 5. Germline lookup yields CDR1 KGHSH and CDR2 LQKENI. The length of the CDR3 is 15 residues. The CDR3 bases are TGTGCCAGCTCACCAACACAGGGGGGAGACTATGGCTACACCTTC. Its translation: CASSPTQGGDYGYTF.

V and J are TRBV28 and TRBJ1-2; no clear D gene. The CDR3 length is 13 residues. Trimming removed 6 bases from V and 0 bases from J, with 8 bases in between. Germline V gives CDR1 MDHEN, CDR2 SYDVKM. The chain's CDR3 is CASSPVANYGYTF. Here the CDR3 DNA reads TGTGCCAGCAGCCCAGTCGCTAACTATGGCTACACCTTC.

This clone was observed a single time. The chain recombines TRBV2 with TRBJ1-1; D is unclear. From germline, CDR1 is SNHLY and CDR2 FYNNEI. CDR3 size: 13 residues. The ends were cut back, 7 bases at V and 3 bases at J, with 12 bases in the middle. In nucleotides, the CDR3 is TGTGCCAGCAAGGTACGGAGGGACACTGAAGCTTTCTTT. Protein product: CASKVRRDTEAFF.

This chain joins TRBV21-1 and TRBJ2-1; the D segment call TRBD1 is taken from the table without a DNA check. TRBV21-1 is classified as a pseudogene. The CDR3 consists of 15 residues. CDR3 in DNA: TGTGCCAGCAGCAAAGTACAGGGGGCTATGAATGAGCAGTTCTTC. Residues: CASSKVQGAMNEQFF.

The V call is TRBV5-1, the J call TRBJ1-2, with TRBD1 matching 9 bases. This CDR3 spans 15 amino acids. The J segment lost 8 bases and the V segment lost 4 bases, leaving 12 bases of the junction unmatched. CDR1 SGHRS and CDR2 YFSETQ come from the germline V gene. CDR3 nucleotides: TGCGCCAGCAGCCAAAGACAGGGGGTGGCGGGAGGCTACACCTTC. This gives the protein CASSQRQGVAGGYTF.

The J gene is TRBJ1-2, the V gene TRBV5-1, with a weak D call TRBD1 (5 bases). The CDR3 length is 13 residues. V lost 4 bases to trimming and J lost 4 bases, with 11 bases between them. CDR1 and CDR2 from the germline V gene are SGHRS and YFSETQ. The CDR3 DNA reads as TGCGCCAGCAGCCTGGGGGGGGTCTATGGCTACACCTTC. It is translated as CASSLGGVYGYTF.

This chain connects TRBV2 to TRBJ2-1, with TRBD1 matching 9 bases. This CDR3 contains 17 residues. Germline-derived CDR1 and CDR2 are SNHLY and FYNNEI. With 7 bases clipped from V and 4 bases from J, the junction kept 14 bases outside the gene matches. CDR3 nucleotides: TGTGCCAGCAATCCCGGGACAGGGCTTTGGACATACAATGAGCAGTTCTTC. Protein sequence: CASNPGTGLWTYNEQFF. Full variable domain (outside the CDR3, taken from reference TRBV2 and TRBJ2-1): EPEVTQTPSHQVTQMGQEVILRCVPISNHLYFYWYRQILGQKVEFLVSFYNNEISEKSEIFDDQFSVERPDGSNFTLKIRSTKLEDSAMYFCASNPGTGLWTYNEQFFGPGTRLTVL.

The rearrangement joins TRBV14 to TRBJ1-2; 7 nucleotides align to TRBD1. After removal of 4 bases from V and 5 bases from J, the junction contained 13 bases not matched to a gene. The CDR3 extends over 16 amino acids. The germline CDR1 and CDR2 sequences are SGHDN and FVKESK. The CDR3 loop is CASSPTGQERLYGYTF. In nucleotides, the CDR3 is TGTGCCAGCAGCCCAACCGGACAGGAGAGATTGTATGGCTACACCTTC.

The chain combines TRBV6-5 with TRBJ2-5; D might be TRBD2 (6 bases). Germline-derived CDR1 and CDR2 are MNHEY and SVGAGI. This CDR3 is built from 13 residues. V dropped 6 bases and J dropped 9 bases, with 17 bases sitting between them. For the CDR3, the DNA is TGTGCCAGCAGCCCTGAGGACGGGGAGGCCCAGTACTTC. Protein: CASSPEDGEAQYF.

V gene TRBV30 combines with J gene TRBJ1-3; D remains ambiguous. The CDR3 contains 14 residues. From germline, CDR1 is GTSNPN and CDR2 SVGIG (reference sequence). Between the trimmed V and J ends, which lost 3 bases and 0 bases, there was a span of 9 bases. This CDR3 reads CAWSTSSSGNTIYF. The DNA for the CDR3 is TGTGCCTGGAGCACGAGTAGCTCTGGAAACACCATATATTTT.

The V gene is TRBV7-3, the J gene TRBJ2-1; TRBD2 is a possible D gene (6 bases). CDR1 and CDR2 from the germline V gene are SGHTA and FQGTGA. Trimming took off 5 bases at V and 7 bases at J, with 15 bases between the two ends. The CDR3 extends over 14 amino acids. CDR3 loop: CASSAGAGSNEQFF. For the CDR3, the DNA is TGTGCCAGCAGCGCCGGAGCCGGGAGTAATGAGCAGTTCTTC.